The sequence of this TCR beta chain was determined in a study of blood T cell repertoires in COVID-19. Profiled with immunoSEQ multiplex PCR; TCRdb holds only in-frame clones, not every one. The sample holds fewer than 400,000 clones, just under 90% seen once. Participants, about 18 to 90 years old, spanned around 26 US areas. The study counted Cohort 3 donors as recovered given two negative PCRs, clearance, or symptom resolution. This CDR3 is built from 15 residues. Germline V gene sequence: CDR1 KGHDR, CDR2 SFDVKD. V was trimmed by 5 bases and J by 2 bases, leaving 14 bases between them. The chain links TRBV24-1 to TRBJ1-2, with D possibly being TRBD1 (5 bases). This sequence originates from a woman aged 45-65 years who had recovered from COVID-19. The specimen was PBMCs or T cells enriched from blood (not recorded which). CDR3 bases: TGTGCCACCAGTGCTAACACGGACAAAAACTATGGCTACACCTTC. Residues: CATSANTDKNYGYTF.